The 15 T cell receptor beta chains in this list originate from one sample, sequenced in a study of T cell responses to AZD1222 COVID-19 vaccine. Profiled with immunoSEQ multiplex PCR; TCRdb holds only in-frame clones, not every one. The profile shows around 94,000 clones, 85% of them singletons. The sequenced sample was peripheral blood, obtained 28 days after the second AZD1222 dose. The receptor set was obtained from an adult who received the AZD1222 COVID-19 vaccine.

This chain connects TRBV7-8 to TRBJ2-2; no reliable D call. Trimming removed 1 base at V and 7 bases at J, with 22 bases between. This CDR3 is 18 amino acids long. The germline CDR1 and CDR2 sequences are SGHVS and FQNEAQ. This CDR3 reads CASSLEWPDSPGGGELFF. DNA of the CDR3: TGTGCCAGCAGCTTAGAGTGGCCGGATTCCCCCGGTGGCGGGGAGCTGTTTTTT. Using reference TRBV7-8 and TRBJ2-2 for the parts outside the CDR3, the full variable domain is GAGVSQSPRYKVAKRGQDVALRCDPISGHVSLFWYQQALGQGPEFLTYFQNEAQLDKSGLPSDRFFAERPEGSVSTLKIQRTQQEDSAVYLCASSLEWPDSPGGGELFFGEGSRLTVL.

The chain employs TRBV24-1 and TRBJ2-1, with 11 bases identical to TRBD1. The J segment lost 8 bases and the V segment lost 2 bases, leaving 7 bases of the junction unmatched. Germline CDR1 reads KGHDR; CDR2 reads SFDVKD. The CDR3 is 16 amino acids. CDR3 bases: TGTGCCACCAGTGATTACGGGACAGGGGGGAGCGATGAGCAGTTCTTC. Translating gives CATSDYGTGGSDEQFF.

V gene TRBV2 combines with J gene TRBJ1-5; no clear D. Germline V gene lookup returns CDR1 SNHLY and CDR2 FYNNEI. CDR3 length equals 15 residues. Trimming shortened V by 2 bases and J by 0 bases, and 8 bases separated the two germline ends. The CDR3, as DNA: TGTGCCAGCAGTGAAAACAGTCGTAGCAATCAGCCCCAGCATTTT. Amino acid sequence: CASSENSRSNQPQHF.

This clone was seen a few times. This sequence joins TRBV28 and TRBJ2-7; D remains unclear. This CDR3 has 11 residues. The germline V gene has CDR1 MDHEN and CDR2 SYDVKM. V dropped 2 bases and J dropped 9 bases, with 8 bases sitting between them. The CDR3 bases are TGTGCCAGCAGTTTAGGTGTGGCGCAGTACTTC. This translates into CASSLGVAQYF.

V gene TRBV5-1 combines with J gene TRBJ1-3, with D uncertain. The CDR3 spans 15 residues. V was pared by 0 bases and J by 0 bases, with 7 bases between. Germline-derived CDR1 and CDR2 are SGHRS and YFSETQ. CDR3 in amino acids: CASSLELSSGNTIYF. DNA of the CDR3: TGCGCCAGCAGCTTGGAACTCAGCTCTGGAAACACCATATATTTT.

V usage is TRBV5-1 and J usage is TRBJ2-7, with a weak D call TRBD2 (5 bases). Trimming pared 0 bases from V and 2 bases from J, leaving 12 bases between. This CDR3 contains 15 residues. CDR1 is SGHRS, CDR2 YFSETQ, per germline. The CDR3: CASSLVSDGPYEQYF. CDR3 nucleotides: TGCGCCAGCAGCTTGGTTAGCGACGGTCCCTACGAGCAGTACTTC.

This rearrangement joins TRBV6-5 to TRBJ2-7; 8 bases are shared with TRBD1. Per the germline V gene, CDR1 is MNHEY and CDR2 is SVGAGI. The length of the CDR3 is 13 residues. The V and J ends lost 9 bases and 5 bases, in that order; junction bases with no gene match: 9. The CDR3 DNA follows: TGTGCCAGTCGATGGACAGGGACGAACGAGCAGTACTTC. It encodes CASRWTGTNEQYF.

The chain combines TRBV19 with TRBJ2-1; 11 nucleotides agree with TRBD2. The CDR3 runs 15 residues. J was trimmed by 10 bases and V by 3 bases; bases with no gene match: 8. Germline V CDR1 and CDR2: LNHDA, SQIVND (reference sequence). In DNA, the CDR3 is TGTGCCAGTAGTATGGGGACTAGCGGTACCACGGAGCAGTTCTTC. The encoded protein is CASSMGTSGTTEQFF.

This chain links TRBV11-2 with TRBJ2-2; 10 nucleotides agree with TRBD2. The germline V gene has CDR1 SGHAT and CDR2 FQNNGV. This CDR3 has 18 amino acids. V trimming: 1 base; J trimming: 7 bases; junction bases outside the gene matches: 12. CDR3 sequence: CASSLGPGLAASIGELFF. In nucleotides, the CDR3 is TGTGCCAGCAGCTTAGGTCCAGGACTAGCGGCAAGCATCGGGGAGCTGTTTTTT.

The chain recombines TRBV30 with TRBJ1-2; the match to TRBD1 covers 7 bases. V lost 4 bases and J lost 1; bases outside the gene matches: 6. CDR1 and CDR2 (germline): GTSNPN, SVGIG (reference sequence). There are 14 residues in the CDR3. The CDR3 here is CAWIGDRDNYGYTF. As DNA, the CDR3 is TGTGCCTGGATAGGGGACAGAGATAACTATGGCTACACCTTC. The full variable domain, in which reference TRBV30 and TRBJ1-2 provide the parts outside the CDR3, is SQTIHQWPATLVQPVGSPLSLECTVEGTSNPNLYWYRQAAGRGLQLLFYSVGIGQISSEVPQNLSASRPQDRQFILSSKKLLLSDSGFYLCAWIGDRDNYGYTFGSGTRLTVV.

This clone has more than one count but fewer than ten. The rearrangement joins TRBV28 to TRBJ1-5, with D perhaps TRBD1 (5 bases). Trimming removed 7 bases at V and 2 bases at J, with 12 bases between. Germline-derived CDR1 and CDR2 are MDHEN and SYDVKM. CDR3 length: 14 residues. In nucleotides, the CDR3 is TGTGCCAGCAAAATCCAGGGCGGCAATCAGCCCCAGCATTTT. It is translated as CASKIQGGNQPQHF.

V usage is TRBV19 and J usage is TRBJ2-5; 9 positions agree with TRBD2. Germline V CDR1 and CDR2: LNHDA, SQIVND (reference sequence). This CDR3 spans 16 amino acids. V was clipped by 0 bases and J by 2 bases; unmatched bases: 4. The CDR3 is CASSIDGAGGQETQYF. As DNA, the CDR3 is TGTGCCAGTAGTATAGACGGAGCGGGAGGACAAGAGACCCAGTACTTC.

J is TRBJ1-5 and V is TRBV5-1; 9 bases match TRBD1. The CDR3 spans 18 residues. Germline CDR1 and CDR2: SGHRS and YFSETQ. The V gene end was trimmed by 4 bases and the J gene end by 0 bases; junction bases not matched to a gene: 11. The CDR3 nucleotides are TGCGCCAGCAGCGGACCGGGACAGGGAAAATTTAGCAATCAGCCCCAGCATTTT. Encoded protein: CASSGPGQGKFSNQPQHF.

This chain joins TRBV5-1 and TRBJ2-3; D may match TRBD1 or TRBD2 (6 bases each). V was shortened by 2 bases and J by 6 bases, with 13 bases between the two germline ends. The CDR3 length is 14 residues. Germline CDR1 is SGHRS and CDR2 is YFSETQ. CDR3 sequence reads: CASSFPGAEDTQYF. CDR3 sequence (DNA): TGCGCCAGCAGCTTTCCGGGGGCCGAGGATACGCAGTATTTT.

The rearrangement joins TRBV6-1 to TRBJ1-5, with D perhaps matching TRBD1 (5 bases). Trimming took 4 bases from V and 2 from J, leaving 24 bases between them. CDR1 MNHNS and CDR2 SASEGT come from the germline V gene. The CDR3 is 19 residues long. The CDR3 sequence is CASSADWGWRGQGNQPQHF. The CDR3 DNA reads as TGTGCCAGCAGTGCCGATTGGGGCTGGAGGGGCCAAGGCAATCAGCCCCAGCATTTT.